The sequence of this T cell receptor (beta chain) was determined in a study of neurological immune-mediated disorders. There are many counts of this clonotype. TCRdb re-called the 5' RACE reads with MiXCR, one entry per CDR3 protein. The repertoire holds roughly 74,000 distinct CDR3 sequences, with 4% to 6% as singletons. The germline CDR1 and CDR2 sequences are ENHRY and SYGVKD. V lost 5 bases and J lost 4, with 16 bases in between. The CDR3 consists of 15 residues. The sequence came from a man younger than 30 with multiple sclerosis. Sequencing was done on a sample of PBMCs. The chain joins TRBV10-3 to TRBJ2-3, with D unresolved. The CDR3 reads CAISPGRPTSDTQYF. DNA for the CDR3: TGTGCCATCAGTCCTGGCCGCCCCACCTCAGATACGCAGTATTTT.